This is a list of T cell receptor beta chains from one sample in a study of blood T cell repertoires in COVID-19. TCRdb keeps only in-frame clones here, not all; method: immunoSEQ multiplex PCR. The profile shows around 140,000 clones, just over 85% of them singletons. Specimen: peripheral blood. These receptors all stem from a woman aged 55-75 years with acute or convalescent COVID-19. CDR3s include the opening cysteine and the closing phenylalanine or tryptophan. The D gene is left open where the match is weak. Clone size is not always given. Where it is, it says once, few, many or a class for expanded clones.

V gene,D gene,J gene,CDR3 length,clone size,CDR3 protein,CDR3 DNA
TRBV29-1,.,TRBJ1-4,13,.,CSVGPVDNEKLFF,TGCAGCGTTGGTCCAGTTGATAATGAAAAACTGTTTTTT
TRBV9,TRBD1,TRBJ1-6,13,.,CASSPRTGEPLHF,TGTGCCAGCAGCCCGCGGACAGGGGAACCCCTCCACTTT
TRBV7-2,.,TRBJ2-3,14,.,CASSQGWSTDTQYF,TGTGCCAGCAGCCAGGGTTGGAGCACAGATACGCAGTATTTT
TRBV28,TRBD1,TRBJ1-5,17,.,CASSHGIGTGDNQPQHF,TGTGCCAGCAGCCATGGGATAGGGACAGGGGACAATCAGCCCCAGCATTTT
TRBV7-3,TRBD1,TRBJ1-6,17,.,CASRRRGRTINNSPLHF,TGTGCCAGCCGGCGGAGGGGGCGCACAATTAATAATTCACCCCTCCACTTT
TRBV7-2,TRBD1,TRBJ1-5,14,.,CASSVGTGLGPQHF,TGTGCCAGCAGCGTTGGGACAGGGCTTGGGCCCCAGCATTTT
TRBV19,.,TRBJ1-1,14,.,CASSPPEGGHEAFF,TGTGCCAGTAGTCCCCCGGAGGGCGGTCATGAAGCTTTCTTT
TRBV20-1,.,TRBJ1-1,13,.,CSASIQGNTEAFF,TGCAGTGCTAGTATCCAGGGGAACACTGAAGCTTTCTTT
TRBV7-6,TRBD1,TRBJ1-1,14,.,CASSPLTGYTEAFF,TGTGCCAGCAGCCCGCTGACAGGGTACACTGAAGCTTTCTTT
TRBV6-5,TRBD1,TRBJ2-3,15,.,CASSRQGFGTDTQYF,TGTGCCAGCAGTAGACAGGGATTCGGTACAGATACGCAGTATTTT
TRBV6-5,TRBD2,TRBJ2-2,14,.,CASSKRGNTGELFF,TGTGCCAGCTCGAAGCGGGGGAACACCGGGGAGCTGTTTTTT
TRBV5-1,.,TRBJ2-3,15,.,CASSLSGDSTDTQYF,TGCGCCAGCAGCTTGTCCGGGGATAGCACAGATACGCAGTATTTT
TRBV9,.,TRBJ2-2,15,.,CASRRDTLNTGELFF,TGTGCCAGCAGGAGGGACACCCTGAACACCGGGGAGCTGTTTTTT
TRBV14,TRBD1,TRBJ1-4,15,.,CASSLLGTANEKLFF,TGTGCCAGCAGCCTTCTCGGGACAGCTAATGAAAAACTGTTTTTT
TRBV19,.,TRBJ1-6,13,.,CASSISGNSPLHF,TGTGCCAGTAGTATTAGCGGGAATTCACCCCTCCACTTT
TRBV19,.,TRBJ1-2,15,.,CASRTATRTLYGYTF,TGTGCCAGTAGAACCGCCACTCGTACCCTCTATGGCTACACCTTC
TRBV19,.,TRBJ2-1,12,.,CASSQNYNEQFF,TGTGCCAGTAGTCAAAACTACAATGAGCAGTTCTTC
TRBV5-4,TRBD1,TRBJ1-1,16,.,CASSLDPGQVNTEAFF,TGTGCCAGCAGCTTGGATCCGGGACAGGTGAACACTGAAGCTTTCTTT
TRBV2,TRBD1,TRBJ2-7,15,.,CASTTGQGVTYEQYF,TGTGCCAGCACTACCGGACAGGGGGTTACCTACGAGCAGTACTTC
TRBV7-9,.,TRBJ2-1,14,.,CASSSMGGLNEQFF,TGTGCCAGCAGCTCGATGGGGGGGCTGAATGAGCAGTTCTTC
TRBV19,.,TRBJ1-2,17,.,CASSTQLTGLAAAGYTF,TGTGCCAGTAGTACGCAGCTAACAGGGTTGGCTGCCGCTGGCTACACCTTC
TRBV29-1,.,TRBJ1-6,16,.,CSVELCTGSTNSPLHF,TGCAGCGTTGAATTGTGTACAGGTTCGACTAATTCACCCCTCCACTTT
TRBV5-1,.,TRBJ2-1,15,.,CASSLDGSSYNEQFF,TGCGCCAGCAGCTTGGATGGCAGCTCCTACAATGAGCAGTTCTTC
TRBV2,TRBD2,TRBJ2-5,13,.,CASRRRGVETQYF,TGTGCCAGCAGGAGGCGGGGGGTAGAGACCCAGTACTTC
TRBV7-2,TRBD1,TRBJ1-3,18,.,CASSLQGPRVISGNTIYF,TGTGCCAGCAGTTTACAGGGGCCCCGCGTTATCTCTGGAAACACCATATATTTT
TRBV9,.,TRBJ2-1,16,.,CASSVVGGGPYNEQFF,TGTGCCAGCAGCGTAGTTGGCGGGGGCCCATACAATGAGCAGTTCTTC
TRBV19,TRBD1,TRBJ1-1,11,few,CASSTQGGAFF,TGTGCCAGTAGTACCCAGGGGGGAGCTTTCTTT
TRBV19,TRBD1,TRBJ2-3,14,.,CASSQKGAGDTQYF,TGTGCCAGTAGTCAAAAGGGGGCAGGCGATACGCAGTATTTT
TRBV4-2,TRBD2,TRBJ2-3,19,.,CASSQSTSWSGGPTDTQYF,TGTGCCAGCAGCCAAAGTACTAGTTGGAGCGGGGGACCAACAGATACGCAGTATTTT
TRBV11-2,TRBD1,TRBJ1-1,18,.,CATNQGQGVQTFNTEAFF,TGTGCCACCAACCAGGGACAGGGGGTCCAAACCTTCAACACTGAAGCTTTCTTT
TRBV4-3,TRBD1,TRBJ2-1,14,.,CASSHEGGDNEQFF,TGCGCCAGCAGCCACGAAGGGGGCGACAATGAGCAGTTCTTC
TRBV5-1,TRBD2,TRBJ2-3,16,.,CASSMRISGGADTQYF,TGCGCCAGCAGCATGAGAATAAGCGGGGGGGCCGATACGCAGTATTTT
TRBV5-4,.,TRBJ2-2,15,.,CASSLNRFDNGELFF,TGTGCCAGCAGCTTGAACAGGTTCGATAACGGGGAGCTGTTTTTT
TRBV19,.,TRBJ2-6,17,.,CASSISGSGSGANVLTF,TGTGCCAGTAGTATCTCGGGTTCCGGCTCTGGGGCCAACGTCCTGACTTTC
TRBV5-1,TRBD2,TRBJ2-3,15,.,CASSWLAGETDTQYF,TGCGCCAGCAGCTGGCTAGCGGGGGAAACAGATACGCAGTATTTT
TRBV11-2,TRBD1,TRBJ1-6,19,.,CASSPGTGVGGSYNSPLHF,TGTGCCAGCAGCCCGGGGACAGGGGTTGGGGGCTCCTATAATTCACCCCTCCACTTT
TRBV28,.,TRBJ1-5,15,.,CASSNPTGFNQPQHF,TGTGCCAGCAGCAACCCCACAGGGTTCAATCAGCCCCAGCATTTT
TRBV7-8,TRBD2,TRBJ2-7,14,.,CASSRTSGGYEQYF,TGTGCCAGCAGCCGGACTAGCGGGGGCTACGAGCAGTACTTC
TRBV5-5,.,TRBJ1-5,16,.,CASSSTGGYSNQPQHF,TGTGCCAGCAGCTCGACAGGTGGATATAGCAATCAGCCCCAGCATTTT
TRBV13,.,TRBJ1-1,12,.,CASSLATGEAFF,TGTGCCAGCAGCTTAGCCACAGGGGAAGCTTTCTTT
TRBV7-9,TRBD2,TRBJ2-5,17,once,CASSLEFSSGGSETQYF,TGTGCCAGCAGCTTAGAATTTTCTAGCGGGGGGTCGGAGACCCAGTACTTC
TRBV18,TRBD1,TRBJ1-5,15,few,CASSSDRGANQPQHF,TGTGCCAGCTCATCGGACAGGGGGGCGAATCAGCCCCAGCATTTT